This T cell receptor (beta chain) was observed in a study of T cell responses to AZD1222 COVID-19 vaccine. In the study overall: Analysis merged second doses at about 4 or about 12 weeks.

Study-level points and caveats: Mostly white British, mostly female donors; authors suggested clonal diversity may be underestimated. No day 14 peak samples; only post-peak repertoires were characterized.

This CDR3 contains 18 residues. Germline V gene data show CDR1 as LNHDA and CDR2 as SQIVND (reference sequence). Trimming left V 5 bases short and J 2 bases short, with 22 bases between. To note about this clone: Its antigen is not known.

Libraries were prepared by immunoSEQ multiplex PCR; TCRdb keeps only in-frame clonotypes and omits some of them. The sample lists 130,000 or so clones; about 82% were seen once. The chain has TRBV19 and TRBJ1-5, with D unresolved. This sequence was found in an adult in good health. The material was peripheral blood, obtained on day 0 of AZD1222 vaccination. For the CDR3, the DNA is TGTGCCAGTAGTTTCCCCCCCGGCAGCCGTAGGGGCAATCAGCCCCAGCATTTT. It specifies CASSFPPGSRRGNQPQHF.